This note documents a single T cell receptor beta chain sequence. These data originate in a study of cytotoxic CD8 clonotypes in ibrutinib-treated CLL. Study information: Partial responders around 25, complete 2; roughly 12 progressed and roughly 15 stayed in remission by median about 6 years.

Deletions cut 4 bases from V and 0 bases from J, with 13 bases between. In germline, CDR1 is SGHTA, CDR2 FQGNSA. This CDR3 region has 16 residues. TCRdb's copy holds only in-frame clones and misses some; the assay was immunoSEQ multiplex PCR. The profile covers about 50,000 clones, with around four fifths appearing a single time and about 20% taken by the ten largest. The receptor comes from a human donor with chronic lymphocytic leukemia. The source material was PBMCs, sampled after 24 months of ibrutinib treatment. The chain uses TRBV7-2 and TRBJ2-4, with D maybe TRBD1 (6 bases). In DNA, the CDR3 is TGTGCCAGCAGCTCCCCGGGACACCTAGCCAAAAACATTCAGTACTTC. Its protein is CASSSPGHLAKNIQYF.